The rows below give T cell receptor beta chains drawn from one sample of a study of CD8 T cells in ankylosing spondylitis. MiXCR, run by TCRdb on the 5' RACE reads, gives a single entry per CDR3 protein. The sample contains around 250,000 distinct CDR3 sequences, 32% of which appear only once. Sequences were obtained from blood, either unsorted or a sorted T cell fraction (not recorded which). The receptors were gathered from a male donor with ankylosing spondylitis or in good health (not recorded which). CDR3s include the opening cysteine and the closing phenylalanine or tryptophan. Fields, in order: CDR3 DNA, CDR3 protein, J gene, V gene, D gene, clone size. A D gene is named only where the DNA matches it firmly. Not every row has a clone size; where given, it reads once, few, many or a size class.

CDR3 DNA: TGTGCCAGCAGCTTAATTGGGACTACGACCGGGGAGCTGTTTTTT
CDR3 protein: CASSLIGTTTGELFF
J gene: TRBJ2-2
V gene: TRBV7-3
D gene: TRBD2
clone size: .

CDR3 DNA: TGTGCCAGCAGCCCTGTCACAGCGGGGTTCAACAATGAGCAGTTCTTC
CDR3 protein: CASSPVTAGFNNEQFF
J gene: TRBJ2-1
V gene: TRBV27
D gene: TRBD2
clone size: few

CDR3 DNA: TGTGCCAGCAGTTACGATCATACGGGTGAAGCTTTCTTT
CDR3 protein: CASSYDHTGEAFF
J gene: TRBJ1-1
V gene: TRBV6-5
D gene: .
clone size: few

CDR3 DNA: TGTGCCAGCAGTCAAGGACAGGGGTGGTCAGATACGCAGTATTTT
CDR3 protein: CASSQGQGWSDTQYF
J gene: TRBJ2-3
V gene: TRBV12-3/TRBV12-4
D gene: TRBD1
clone size: .

CDR3 DNA: TGTGCCAGCAGTTTAGGGTGGGTCGGGGAGCAGTACTTC
CDR3 protein: CASSLGWVGEQYF
J gene: TRBJ2-7
V gene: TRBV12-3/TRBV12-4
D gene: .
clone size: few

CDR3 DNA: TGTGCCAGCAGTAAATGGAAGACGGCTAGCTCCTACAATGAGCAGTTCTTC
CDR3 protein: CASSKWKTASSYNEQFF
J gene: TRBJ2-1
V gene: TRBV2
D gene: .
clone size: .

CDR3 DNA: TGCAGTGCTAGAGATCCTTCTGCGCGGCGTAACCACGAGCAGTACTTC
CDR3 protein: CSARDPSARRNHEQYF
J gene: TRBJ2-7
V gene: TRBV20-1
D gene: .
clone size: many

CDR3 DNA: TGTGCCAGCAGCTACCAACCCACAGATACGCAGTATTTT
CDR3 protein: CASSYQPTDTQYF
J gene: TRBJ2-3
V gene: TRBV7-3
D gene: .
clone size: few

CDR3 DNA: TGTGCCATCAGTGCCCCGGGGGGAGACACTGAAGCTTTCTTT
CDR3 protein: CAISAPGGDTEAFF
J gene: TRBJ1-1
V gene: TRBV10-3
D gene: .
clone size: .

CDR3 DNA: TGCAGCGTTGGGGACAGGGTGTACGAGCAGTACTTC
CDR3 protein: CSVGDRVYEQYF
J gene: TRBJ2-7
V gene: TRBV29-1
D gene: TRBD1
clone size: once

CDR3 DNA: TGTGCCAGCAGTATCAGCCGGGACAGAGTTACTTACGAGCAGTACTTC
CDR3 protein: CASSISRDRVTYEQYF
J gene: TRBJ2-7
V gene: TRBV28
D gene: TRBD1
clone size: .

CDR3 DNA: TGCAGTGCTCGGCTAGCGGGGATTTATACGCAGTATTTT
CDR3 protein: CSARLAGIYTQYF
J gene: TRBJ2-3
V gene: TRBV20-1
D gene: TRBD2
clone size: .

CDR3 DNA: TGTGCCAGCAGCTTAGTCGGGACTAGCGGGGGCCATCCATACCAAGAGACCCAGTACTTC
CDR3 protein: CASSLVGTSGGHPYQETQYF
J gene: TRBJ2-5
V gene: TRBV11-2
D gene: TRBD2
clone size: few

CDR3 DNA: TGTGCCAGCAGCCGACCTGGGCCAGTCGAGGAGACCCAGTACTTC
CDR3 protein: CASSRPGPVEETQYF
J gene: TRBJ2-5
V gene: TRBV12-3/TRBV12-4
D gene: .
clone size: .

CDR3 DNA: TGTGCCAGCAGTTACTCGATGAGTGGCAGGGGAGCTTTCTTT
CDR3 protein: CASSYSMSGRGAFF
J gene: TRBJ1-1
V gene: TRBV6-5
D gene: .
clone size: .

CDR3 DNA: TGTGCCTGGAGGGTCGGCCCCTGGGGCACTGAAGCTTTCTTT
CDR3 protein: CAWRVGPWGTEAFF
J gene: TRBJ1-1
V gene: TRBV30
D gene: .
clone size: .

CDR3 DNA: TGTGCCAGCAGCGCTACAGGGGATCACTATGGCTACACCTTC
CDR3 protein: CASSATGDHYGYTF
J gene: TRBJ1-2
V gene: TRBV7-6
D gene: TRBD1
clone size: few

CDR3 DNA: TGTGCCTGGAGCCGGACAGCTAGCACAGATACGCAGTATTTT
CDR3 protein: CAWSRTASTDTQYF
J gene: TRBJ2-3
V gene: TRBV30
D gene: .
clone size: .

CDR3 DNA: TGTGCCAGCAGCTTATCCCTTTTGGACGAGCAGTACTTC
CDR3 protein: CASSLSLLDEQYF
J gene: TRBJ2-7
V gene: TRBV7-6
D gene: .
clone size: .

CDR3 DNA: TGCAGCGTTGAAACAGGGGAATACGAGCAGTACTTC
CDR3 protein: CSVETGEYEQYF
J gene: TRBJ2-7
V gene: TRBV29-1
D gene: TRBD1
clone size: once

CDR3 DNA: TGTGCCAGCAGCCCCGGGAAACTTCAAGAGACCCAGTACTTC
CDR3 protein: CASSPGKLQETQYF
J gene: TRBJ2-5
V gene: TRBV7-8
D gene: .
clone size: .

CDR3 DNA: TGTGCCAGCAGCAGGACCAGGGACAGGGTGACTGAAGCTTTCTTT
CDR3 protein: CASSRTRDRVTEAFF
J gene: TRBJ1-1
V gene: TRBV27
D gene: TRBD1
clone size: .

CDR3 DNA: TGCAGTGCTAGACAGGCAAACACTGAAGCTTTCTTT
CDR3 protein: CSARQANTEAFF
J gene: TRBJ1-1
V gene: TRBV20-1
D gene: .
clone size: .

CDR3 DNA: TGCGCCAGCAGTGAGTTTAGGACAGGGAGCACTGAAGCTTTCTTT
CDR3 protein: CASSEFRTGSTEAFF
J gene: TRBJ1-1
V gene: TRBV10-1
D gene: TRBD1
clone size: .

CDR3 DNA: TGTGCCAGCAGTTACTCGGGACTAGCTCCGTACGAGCAGTACTTC
CDR3 protein: CASSYSGLAPYEQYF
J gene: TRBJ2-7
V gene: TRBV6-5
D gene: TRBD2
clone size: .